The clone carrying this TCR beta chain was detected only once. What it recognizes is unknown. The data belong to a study of CD8 T cells in Susac syndrome. Overall study findings and caveats: CD4+ T cell repertoires in Susac syndrome lacked clonal expansion.

RNA in amounts of 0.5 to 1 ug was reverse transcribed with random hexamers. Amplification of TCR beta CDR3 across 54 Vbeta and 13 Jbeta was performed with immunoSEQ multiplex PCR. One entry per CDR3 protein, called by TCRdb with MiXCR from the immunoSEQ multiplex PCR reads. The sample holds approximately 210,000 distinct CDR3 sequences, less than 95% seen once. The TCR comes from a human donor with Susac syndrome. Sequenced material: CD4+ T cells from PBMCs.

The CDR3 DNA is TGCAGCGTTCTGACTTCGGAAGCTTTCTTT. It is translated as CSVLTSEAFF. J is TRBJ1-1 and V is TRBV29-1; D ambiguous. The CDR3 contains 10 residues. Germline assignment: CDR1 SQVTM and CDR2 ANQGSEA. The germline V and J ends were trimmed by 5 bases and 8 bases, with 9 bases remaining between them.